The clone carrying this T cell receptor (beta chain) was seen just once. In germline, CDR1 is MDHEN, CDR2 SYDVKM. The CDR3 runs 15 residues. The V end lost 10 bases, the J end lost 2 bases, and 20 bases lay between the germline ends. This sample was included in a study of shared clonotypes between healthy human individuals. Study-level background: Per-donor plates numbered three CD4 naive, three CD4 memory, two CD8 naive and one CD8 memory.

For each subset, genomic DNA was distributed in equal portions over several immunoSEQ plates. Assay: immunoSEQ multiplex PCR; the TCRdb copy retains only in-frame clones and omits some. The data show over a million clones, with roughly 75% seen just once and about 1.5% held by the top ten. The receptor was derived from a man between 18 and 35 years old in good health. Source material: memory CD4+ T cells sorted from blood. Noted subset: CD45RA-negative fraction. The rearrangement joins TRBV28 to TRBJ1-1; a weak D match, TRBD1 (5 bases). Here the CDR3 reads CATLARGSGNTEAFF. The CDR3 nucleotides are TGTGCCACCCTTGCAAGGGGTAGCGGTAACACTGAAGCTTTCTTT.